The source of this TCR beta chain is a study of response to subunit inactivated influenza vaccine. Study results and limitations: Few additional T cells are recruited per seasonal influenza vaccination, authors suggested.

This clonotype turned up a few times. Its antigen remains unidentified. In germline, CDR1 is SGDLS, CDR2 YYNGEE. The CDR3 length is 15 residues. Trimming stripped 0 bases from V and 2 bases from J, with 12 bases between. Each CDR3 protein is one row after TCRdb ran MiXCR on the RT-PCR reads. The sample contains 300,000 to 350,000 distinct CDR3 sequences, 20% to 25% of which appear only once. The sample consisted of PBMCs from blood, taken 21 months after vaccination. The chain combines TRBV9 with TRBJ2-7; either TRBD1 or TRBD2 may supply D (6 bases each). The origin of this receptor is a man between 50 and 75 years old who received an inactivated influenza vaccine. The CDR3 DNA reads TGTGCCAGCAGCGTAGAGGGGGGCGAACCCTACGAGCAGTACTTC. Protein: CASSVEGGEPYEQYF.